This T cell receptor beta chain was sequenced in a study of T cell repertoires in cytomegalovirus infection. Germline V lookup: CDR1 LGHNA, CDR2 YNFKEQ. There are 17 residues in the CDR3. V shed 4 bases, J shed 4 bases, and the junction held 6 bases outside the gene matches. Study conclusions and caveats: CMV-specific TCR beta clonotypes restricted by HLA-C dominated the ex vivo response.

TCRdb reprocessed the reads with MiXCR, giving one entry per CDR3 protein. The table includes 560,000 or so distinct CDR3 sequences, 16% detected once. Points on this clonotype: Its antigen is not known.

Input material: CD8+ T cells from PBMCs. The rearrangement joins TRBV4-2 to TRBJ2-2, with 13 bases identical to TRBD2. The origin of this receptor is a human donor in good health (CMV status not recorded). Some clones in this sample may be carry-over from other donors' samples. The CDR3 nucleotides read TGTGCCAGCAGCCTAGGACTAGCGGGAGAGGGCACCGGGGAGCTGTTTTTT. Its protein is CASSLGLAGEGTGELFF.